This T cell receptor (beta chain) was recovered during a study of blood T cells in healthy people across ages (dated by TCRdb to about 2015). Background for the entire study: In model experiments, roughly one uniquely barcoded TCR beta cDNA molecule per two T cells was captured by template switching. Age-related changes in TCR beta repertoire diversity were measured in the study by deep sequencing normalized with unique cDNA molecular identifiers. The donors were split into four age groups: young (average around 15 years), middle-aged (over 35), aged (more than 60) and long-lived (roughly 77). To avoid experimental bias, donors of different ages were distributed randomly across sequencing lanes. Two additional independent replicas of 1 million unique cDNA reads from the same blood draw were analyzed for two donors (one aged 18 to 30 and one aged 80 or older). On the study overall, not on this receptor specifically: Estimates of total diversity from one million sequenced T cells were regarded as lower bounds and underestimates. The CMV infection status of donors was not known, potentially confounding age-related changes in expanded clonotypes. Since profiling was done on bulk unsorted PBMCs, naive and antigen-experienced compartments could not be conclusively compared. The long-lived group showed more naive CD4+ T cells, fewer expanded clones and increased TCR diversity than the aged group, suggesting age selection. Observed TCR beta diversity correlated strongly with the percentage of naive T cells measured by flow cytometry. Observed TCR beta diversity per million T cells fell roughly linearly with age, and a significant reduction was already apparent by age approximately 40.

The donors were some 36 Caucasian individuals from Russia, aged roughly 6 to 100 years, who were systemically healthy. Each donor gave 8 to 10 milliliters of peripheral blood, drawn into EDTA-treated Vacutainer tubes. Ficoll-Paque density-gradient centrifugation was used to isolate PBMCs, with at least 7 million per sample. Total RNA was extracted from PBMCs with Trizol reagent, with at least 6 micrograms obtained per sample. For every donor, flow cytometry on a PBMC aliquot measured the percentage of naive CD45RAhigh/CD27high T cells. The receptor library was made with 5' RACE. A second PCR of about 7 to 12 cycles was run with a J-beta primer mix and a sample-barcoded 5' primer. A unique molecular identifier was introduced onto each TCR beta cDNA molecule by a template-switch 5' adaptor carrying 12 random nucleotides. Each sample yielded at least 3 million CDR3-containing paired-end reads. All of the RNA was converted into first-strand cDNA using the Mint cDNA synthesis kit, with a TRBC-specific oligonucleotide serving as the primer. All cDNA was treated with uracil-DNA glycosylase and then went through a first 18-cycle PCR with the universal primers M1SS and BC2_uni_R. Concerning the study's data processing: Each sample was normalized by randomly selecting 1 million high-quality reads, each carrying a distinct molecular identifier. Instead of being binned into consensus sequences, reads with shared molecular identifiers were discarded. MiTCR, run with a Q25 quality threshold and the strictest error-elimination algorithm, handled CDR3 identification, clonotype clustering and error correction. Lower-bound total TCR beta diversity was estimated with a nonparametric unseen species model using Euler transformation. TCRdb reworked the public reads: Q25 trimming with fastp, MiXCR clone assembly, productive beta chains retained. Each record represents a unique CDR3 protein, reported with the most common genes and DNA among its rows. It is TCRdb's table, rather than the study itself, that gives the V and J calls and clone size. This sample holds fewer than 2 million distinct CDR3 sequences; approximately 40% were observed only once. The ten largest clones take up 20% to 25% of the sample.

Concerning this clonotype: Its antigen is unknown. It has no much larger one-base neighbor in the sample; base qualities were not kept.

The specimen sequenced was blood. The source is a human donor in good health.

CDR3 sequence: CASSPEGGYEQYF. The nucleotide sequence reads TGCGCCAGCAGCCCGGAGGGGGGATACGAGCAGTACTTC. The rearranged segments are TRBV5-1 and TRBJ2-5; the D element might be TRBD1 or TRBD2, as each aligns at 6 bases. The J call may be incorrect, as the DNA end agrees better with TRBJ2-7. Inclusive of the bounding cysteine and phenylalanine, the CDR3 is 13 residues long. Only the CDR3 part of the read is kept: 39 bases, read in frame from the first base. CDR1 SGHRS and CDR2 YFSETQ were looked up in the germline V gene.